Each of the 19 T cell receptor beta chains below was sequenced from the same sample in a study. Amplification of TRBV12-4/TRBJ1-2 clonotypes used adaptor-ligated barcode primers. TCRdb itself ran the multiplex PCR reads through MiXCR, one entry per CDR3 protein. The sample consists of approximately 200 distinct CDR3 sequences, approximately 2.5% of them appearing once. The sample comprised memory CD4+ T cells sorted from blood. Subset in this sample: memory CD4+ T cells, CD4+CD45RO+CD25-. Source of these receptors: a female donor with breast cancer.

This clonotype is termed large. The chain combines TRBV12-3 or TRBV12-4 with TRBJ1-2; D unclear. V was clipped by 6 bases and J by 0 bases, with 17 bases between them. CDR3 length: 16 amino acids. As DNA, the CDR3 is TGTGCCAGCAGGCGACATACGATCCTAGCTAACTATGGCTACACCTTC. This sequence encodes CASRRHTILANYGYTF.

This clonotype is medium-sized. This chain joins TRBV12-3 or TRBV12-4 and TRBJ1-2; D remains unclear. The CDR3 sequence is 12 residues long. Trimming stripped 10 bases from V and 1 base from J, with 10 bases between. The CDR3 loop reads CATLGNNYGYTF. The CDR3 DNA reads as TGTGCCACCTTGGGTAATAACTATGGCTACACCTTC.

This clonotype qualifies as medium-sized. The J gene is TRBJ1-2, the V gene TRBV12-3 or TRBV12-4; 7 bases are a match to TRBD1. This CDR3 is 14 amino acids long. Unmatched junction bases numbered 12, after V lost 7 bases and J lost 7 bases. CDR3 residues: CASIRTGGRTGYTF. For the CDR3, the DNA is TGTGCCAGCATCCGGACAGGTGGTAGGACTGGCTACACCTTC.

The chain couples TRBV12-3 or TRBV12-4 to TRBJ1-2; D is perhaps TRBD1 (5 bases). V was trimmed by 9 bases and J by 4 bases, leaving 15 bases between them. The CDR3 length is 13 residues. CDR3 bases: TGTGCCAGTGGCACAGGTTCGAGCTATGGCTACACCTTC. This translates into CASGTGSSYGYTF.

By sample share, this clonotype is hyperexpanded (1% or more). This chain connects TRBV12-3 or TRBV12-4 to TRBJ1-2, with unresolved D. V gave up 1 base and J gave up 6 bases, with 9 bases separating them. The CDR3 contains 13 residues. This CDR3 is CASSLVSENGYTF. The CDR3 nucleotides are TGTGCCAGCAGTTTAGTCTCTGAAAATGGCTACACCTTC.

By share of the sample, this clonotype is hyperexpanded. V and J are TRBV12-3 or TRBV12-4 and TRBJ1-2; TRBD1 is a possible D gene (6 bases). The CDR3 consists of 14 residues. Trimming pared 8 bases from V and 1 base from J, leaving 14 bases between. CDR3 amino acids: CASGSPGVNYGYTF. For the CDR3, the DNA is TGTGCCAGCGGCTCTCCAGGGGTTAACTATGGCTACACCTTC.

This clonotype rates as medium-sized. The rearrangement uses TRBV12-3 or TRBV12-4 and TRBJ1-2; D gene unclear. V lost 2 bases and J lost 4, with 8 bases in between. The CDR3 runs 13 residues. The CDR3: CASSLRSGYGYTF. The CDR3 nucleotides read TGTGCCAGCAGTTTACGGAGCGGCTATGGCTACACCTTC.

In this sample, this clonotype is hyperexpanded. The chain uses TRBV12-3 or TRBV12-4 and TRBJ1-2; TRBD1 might be the D (5 bases). Deletions cut 5 bases from V and 7 bases from J, with 8 bases between. The CDR3 runs 11 residues. The CDR3 here is CASSSRAGYTF. CDR3 bases: TGTGCCAGCAGTAGCAGGGCTGGCTACACCTTC.

This clonotype is deemed medium-sized. In DNA, the CDR3 is TGTGCCAGCAGTTTCAGGGAAATTAACTATGGCTACACCTTC. This gives the protein CASSFREINYGYTF. The chain recombines TRBV12-3 or TRBV12-4 with TRBJ1-2; the D gene is possibly TRBD1 (5 bases). The CDR3 is made up of 14 amino acids. V gave up 3 bases and J gave up 1 base, with 9 bases separating them.

By sample fraction, this clonotype is medium-sized. The CDR3 is CASSLQFYGYTF. DNA for the CDR3: TGTGCCAGCAGTTTGCAGTTCTATGGCTACACCTTC. The chain links TRBV12-3 or TRBV12-4 to TRBJ1-2; D gene ambiguous. Trimming left V 3 bases short and J 4 bases short, with 6 bases between. The CDR3 covers 12 residues.

This clonotype counts as medium-sized (0.01 to 0.1%). In nucleotides, the CDR3 is TGTGCCAGCAGTCGGACGAGCCCGGGATATGGCTACACCTTC. This encodes CASSRTSPGYGYTF. The V gene is TRBV12-3 or TRBV12-4, the J gene TRBJ1-2; D ambiguous. Trimming pared 5 bases from V and 5 bases from J, leaving 15 bases between. The CDR3 spans 14 residues.

By proportion, this clonotype is hyperexpanded (1% or more). The genes are TRBV12-3 or TRBV12-4 and TRBJ1-2; D possibly corresponds to TRBD1 (6 bases). The CDR3 loop spans 12 amino acids. V was trimmed by 4 bases and J by 7 bases, leaving 10 bases between them. The CDR3 sequence is CASSSTGLGYTF. Written as DNA, the CDR3 is TGTGCCAGCAGTTCCACAGGGCTTGGCTACACCTTC.

By share, this clonotype ranks as large. The chain carries TRBV12-3 or TRBV12-4 and TRBJ1-2; TRBD1 matches at 10 bases. CDR3 length equals 14 residues. V gave up 3 bases and J gave up 8 bases; unmatched junction bases: 6. CDR3 in amino acids: CASSFGTGAGGYTF. Written as DNA, the CDR3 is TGTGCCAGCAGTTTCGGGACAGGGGCTGGAGGCTACACCTTC.

By share of the sample, this clonotype is medium-sized. The chain employs TRBV12-3 or TRBV12-4 and TRBJ1-2; D unresolved. The CDR3 extends over 13 amino acids. V lost 8 bases to trimming and J lost 3 bases, with 13 bases between them. The CDR3 DNA follows: TGTGCCAGCCGCCCGGGGTTGGACTATGGCTACACCTTC. It is translated as CASRPGLDYGYTF.

Judged by abundance, this clonotype is large (0.1 to 1%). The chain recombines TRBV12-3 or TRBV12-4 with TRBJ1-2; D is unresolved. CDR3 length: 13 amino acids. V lost 1 base to trimming and J lost 3 bases, with 6 bases between them. Here the CDR3 reads CASSLGQYYGYTF. CDR3 sequence (DNA): TGTGCCAGCAGTTTAGGGCAGTACTATGGCTACACCTTC.

Relative to its sample, this clonotype is medium-sized. The J gene is TRBJ1-2, the V gene TRBV12-3 or TRBV12-4, with D hard to call. CDR3 length: 13 amino acids. V dropped 1 base and J dropped 1 base, with 4 bases sitting between them. The DNA for the CDR3 is TGTGCCAGCAGTTTAGACGATAACTATGGCTACACCTTC. This encodes CASSLDDNYGYTF.

By share, this clonotype counts as medium-sized. The V call is TRBV12-3 or TRBV12-4, the J call TRBJ1-2; D remains unclear. Trimming shortened V by 8 bases and J by 8 bases, and 15 bases separated the two germline ends. CDR3 size: 12 residues. The CDR3 loop reads CASGWAHRGYTF. In nucleotides, the CDR3 is TGTGCCAGCGGGTGGGCTCATCGGGGCTACACCTTC.

Within the sample, this clonotype is medium-sized. The CDR3 region has the DNA TGTGCCAGCAGTGACAGGGCCCATGGCTACACCTTC. It encodes CASSDRAHGYTF. The genes are TRBV12-3 or TRBV12-4 and TRBJ1-2, with 7 bases aligning to TRBD1. Germline trimming cut 5 bases from V and 6 bases from J; bases unmatched to any gene: 3. CDR3 length equals 12 residues.

This clonotype turned up a few times. The rearrangement uses TRBV12-3 or TRBV12-4 and TRBJ1-2; a possible D gene is TRBD1 (6 bases). Trimming cost V 5 bases and J 4 bases, with 11 bases left between them. The CDR3 length is 13 residues. For the CDR3, the DNA is TGTGCCAGCAGTCCGGACAGACTCTATGGCTACACCTTC. This gives the protein CASSPDRLYGYTF.